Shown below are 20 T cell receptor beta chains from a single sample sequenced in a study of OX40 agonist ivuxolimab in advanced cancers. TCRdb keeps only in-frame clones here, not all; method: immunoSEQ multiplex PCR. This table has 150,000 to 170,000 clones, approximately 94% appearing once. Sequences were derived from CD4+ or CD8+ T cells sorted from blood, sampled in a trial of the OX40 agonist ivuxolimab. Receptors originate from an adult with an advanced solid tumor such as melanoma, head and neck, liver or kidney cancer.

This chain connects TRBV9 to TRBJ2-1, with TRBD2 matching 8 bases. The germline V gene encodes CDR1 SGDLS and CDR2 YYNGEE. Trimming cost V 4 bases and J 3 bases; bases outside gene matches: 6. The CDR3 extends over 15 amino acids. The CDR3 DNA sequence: TGTGCCAGCAGCCCGGGACTAGACCTCTACAATGAGCAGTTCTTC. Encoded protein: CASSPGLDLYNEQFF.

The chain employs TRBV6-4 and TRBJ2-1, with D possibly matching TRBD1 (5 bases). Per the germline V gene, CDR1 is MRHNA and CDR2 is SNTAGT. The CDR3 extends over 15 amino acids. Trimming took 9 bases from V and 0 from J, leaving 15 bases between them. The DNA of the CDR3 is TGTGCCAGACAATACAGGAACCGCTCCTACAATGAGCAGTTCTTC. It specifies CARQYRNRSYNEQFF.

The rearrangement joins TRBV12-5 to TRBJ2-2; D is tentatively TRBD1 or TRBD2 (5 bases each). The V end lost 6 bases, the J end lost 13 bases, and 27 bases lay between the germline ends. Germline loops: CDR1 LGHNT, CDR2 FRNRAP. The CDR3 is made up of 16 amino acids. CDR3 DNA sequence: TGTGCTAGTGGCCCACCGGGGCCATCGCTCCCCGGTGTGCTGTTTTTT. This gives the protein CASGPPGPSLPGVLFF.

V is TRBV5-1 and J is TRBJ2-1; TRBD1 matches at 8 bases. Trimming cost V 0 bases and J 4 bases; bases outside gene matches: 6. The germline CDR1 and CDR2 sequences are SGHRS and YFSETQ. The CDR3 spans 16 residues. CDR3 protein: CASSLAPGQEYNEQFF. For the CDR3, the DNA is TGCGCCAGCAGCTTGGCCCCGGGACAGGAATACAATGAGCAGTTCTTC.

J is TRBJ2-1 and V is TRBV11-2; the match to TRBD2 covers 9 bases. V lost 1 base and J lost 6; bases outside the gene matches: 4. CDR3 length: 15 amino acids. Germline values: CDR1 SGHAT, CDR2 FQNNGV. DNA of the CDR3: TGTGCCAGCAGCTTAGGCGGGAGGGAAAGCAATGAGCAGTTCTTC. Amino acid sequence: CASSLGGRESNEQFF.

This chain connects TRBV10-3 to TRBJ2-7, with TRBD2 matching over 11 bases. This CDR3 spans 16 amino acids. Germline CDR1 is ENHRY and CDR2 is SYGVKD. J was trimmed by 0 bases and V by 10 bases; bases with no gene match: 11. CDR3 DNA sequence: TGTGCCACAACTAGCGGGGGTTGGACGAGCTCCTACGAGCAGTACTTC. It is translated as CATTSGGWTSSYEQYF.

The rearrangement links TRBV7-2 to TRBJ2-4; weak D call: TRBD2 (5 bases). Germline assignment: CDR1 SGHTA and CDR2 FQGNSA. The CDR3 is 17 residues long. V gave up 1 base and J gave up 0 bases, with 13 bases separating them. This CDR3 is CASSLVQDFLAKNIQYF. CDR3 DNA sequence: TGTGCCAGCAGCTTAGTTCAGGACTTCTTAGCCAAAAACATTCAGTACTTC.

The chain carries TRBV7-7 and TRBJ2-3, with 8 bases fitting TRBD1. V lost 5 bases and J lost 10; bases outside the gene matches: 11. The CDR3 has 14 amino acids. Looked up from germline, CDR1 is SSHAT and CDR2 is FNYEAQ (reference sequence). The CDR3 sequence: CASSETTGVQAQYF. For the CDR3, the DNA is TGTGCCAGCAGCGAGACGACAGGGGTTCAGGCGCAGTATTTT.

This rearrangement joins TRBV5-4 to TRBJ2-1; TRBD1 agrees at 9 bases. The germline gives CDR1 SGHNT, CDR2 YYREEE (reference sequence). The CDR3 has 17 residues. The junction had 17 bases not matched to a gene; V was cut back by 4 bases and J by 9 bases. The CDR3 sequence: CASSQAPGTGNRLEQFF. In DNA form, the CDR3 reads TGTGCCAGCAGCCAAGCTCCCGGGACAGGGAATCGGCTTGAGCAGTTCTTC.

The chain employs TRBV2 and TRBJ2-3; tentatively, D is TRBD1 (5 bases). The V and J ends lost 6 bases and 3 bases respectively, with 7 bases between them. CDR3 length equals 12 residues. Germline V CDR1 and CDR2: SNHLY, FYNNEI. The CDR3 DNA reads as TGTGCCAGCAGCAGGGATACAGATACGCAGTATTTT. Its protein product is CASSRDTDTQYF.

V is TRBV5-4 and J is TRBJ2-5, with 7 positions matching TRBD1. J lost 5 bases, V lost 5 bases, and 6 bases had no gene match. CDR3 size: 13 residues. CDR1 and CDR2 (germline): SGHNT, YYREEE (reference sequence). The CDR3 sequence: CASRKTGRETQYF. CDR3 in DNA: TGTGCCAGCAGAAAGACAGGGCGGGAGACCCAGTACTTC.

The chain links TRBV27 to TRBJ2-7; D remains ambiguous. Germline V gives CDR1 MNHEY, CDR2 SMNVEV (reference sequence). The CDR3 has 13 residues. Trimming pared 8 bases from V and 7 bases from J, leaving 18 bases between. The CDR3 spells CASARGPTREQYF. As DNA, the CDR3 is TGTGCCAGCGCCCGTGGTCCAACGAGGGAGCAGTACTTC.

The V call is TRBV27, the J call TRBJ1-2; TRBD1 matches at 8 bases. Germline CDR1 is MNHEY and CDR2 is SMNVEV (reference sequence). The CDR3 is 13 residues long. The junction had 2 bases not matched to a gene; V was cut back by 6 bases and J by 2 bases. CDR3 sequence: CASSGQGNYGYTF. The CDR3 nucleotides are TGTGCCAGCAGCGGACAGGGAAACTATGGCTACACCTTC.

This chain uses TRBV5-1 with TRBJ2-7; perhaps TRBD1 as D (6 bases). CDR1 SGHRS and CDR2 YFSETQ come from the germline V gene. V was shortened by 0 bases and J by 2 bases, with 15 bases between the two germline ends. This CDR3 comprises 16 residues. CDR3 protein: CASSLAVDRLTYEQYF. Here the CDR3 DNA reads TGCGCCAGCAGCTTGGCGGTGGACAGACTTACCTACGAGCAGTACTTC.

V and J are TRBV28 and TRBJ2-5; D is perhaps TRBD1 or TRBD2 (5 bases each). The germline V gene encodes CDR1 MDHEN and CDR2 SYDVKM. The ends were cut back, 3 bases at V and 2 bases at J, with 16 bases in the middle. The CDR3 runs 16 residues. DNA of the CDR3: TGTGCCAGCAGTTTCGGGGCTCCGAACGGGCAAGAGACCCAGTACTTC. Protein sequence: CASSFGAPNGQETQYF.

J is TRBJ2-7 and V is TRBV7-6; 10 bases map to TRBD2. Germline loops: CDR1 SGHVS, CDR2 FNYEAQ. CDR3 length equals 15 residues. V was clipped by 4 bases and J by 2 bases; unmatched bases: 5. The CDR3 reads CASSYGLAATYEQYF. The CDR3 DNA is TGTGCCAGCAGCTACGGACTAGCGGCAACCTACGAGCAGTACTTC. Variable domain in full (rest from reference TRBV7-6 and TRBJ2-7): GAGVSQSPRYKVTKRGQDVALRCDPISGHVSLYWYRQALGQGPEFLTYFNYEAQQDKSGLPNDRFSAERPEGSISTLTIQRTEQRDSAMYRCASSYGLAATYEQYFGPGTRLTVT.

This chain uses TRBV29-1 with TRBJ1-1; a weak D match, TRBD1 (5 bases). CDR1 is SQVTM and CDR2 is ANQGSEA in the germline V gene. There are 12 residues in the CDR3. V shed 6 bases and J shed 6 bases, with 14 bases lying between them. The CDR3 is CSVQHPGSEAFF. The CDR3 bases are TGCAGCGTGCAACACCCAGGGTCTGAAGCTTTCTTT.

The CDR3 is CASSLGLARAEQYF. The CDR3 DNA is TGTGCCAGCAGCTTGGGGCTAGCTCGGGCCGAGCAGTACTTC. The V and J genes are TRBV5-4 and TRBJ2-7; weak D call: TRBD2 (5 bases). The CDR3 is 14 residues long. CDR1 SGHNT and CDR2 YYREEE come from the germline V gene (reference sequence). Deletions cut 0 bases from V and 6 bases from J, with 13 bases between.

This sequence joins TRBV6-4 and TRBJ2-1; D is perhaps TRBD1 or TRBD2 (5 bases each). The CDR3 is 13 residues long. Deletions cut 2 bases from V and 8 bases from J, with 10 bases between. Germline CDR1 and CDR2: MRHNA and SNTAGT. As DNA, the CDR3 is TGTGCCAGCAGTGACGGAACGGGACATGAGCAGTTCTTC. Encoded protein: CASSDGTGHEQFF.

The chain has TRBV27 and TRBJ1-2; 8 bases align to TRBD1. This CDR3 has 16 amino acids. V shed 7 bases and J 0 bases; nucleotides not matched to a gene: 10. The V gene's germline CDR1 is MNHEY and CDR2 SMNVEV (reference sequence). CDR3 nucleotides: TGTGCCAGCACCATGAGGACAGGGCTAGCTAACTATGGCTACACCTTC. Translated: CASTMRTGLANYGYTF.